The entry below describes one T cell receptor (beta chain). Original processing notes: The assay estimated nucleated cells by amplifying reference gene primers. Clones were sequenced by immunoSEQ multiplex PCR, and TCRdb holds only the in-frame ones, with some missing. The V and J calls and clone size were taken over from that table, and D and trimming were inferred from the DNA. The sample lists around 130,000 clones; roughly 80% were seen once. Unmatched junction bases numbered 8, after V lost 3 bases and J lost 2 bases. The CDR3 is 16 amino acids. CDR1 SGHTA and CDR2 FQGNSA come from the germline V gene. The sample belongs to a study of blood T cell repertoires in COVID-19. At the level of the study: From the United States, Italy and Spain came samples of acute and convalescent COVID-19. PBMCs, B-cell-depleted T cells, or T cells were the source of the cDNA or gDNA that made up the material.

The source of this sequence is a woman aged 30 to 39 who had recovered from COVID-19. Sequenced material: peripheral blood. This chain connects TRBV7-2 to TRBJ2-5; 8 bases match TRBD2. The CDR3 nucleotides read TGTGCCAGCAGCTTCGCCCGTTCTAGCGGGCAAGAGACCCAGTACTTC. It specifies CASSFARSSGQETQYF.